The 12 T cell receptor beta chains given below trace back to one sample, sequenced in a study of control samples from healthy donors and cancer patients. Clones were sequenced by immunoSEQ multiplex PCR, and TCRdb holds only the in-frame ones, with some missing. The table has approximately 93,000 clones, 85% to 90% seen once. Input material: PBMCs. These TCRs come from a woman in her fifties or sixties with colorectal cancer.

The rearrangement links TRBV7-9 to TRBJ2-1; D is uncertain. Trimming removed 1 base at V and 6 bases at J, with 10 bases between. CDR1 is SEHNR and CDR2 is FQNEAQ in the germline V gene (reference sequence). This CDR3 has 14 residues. The DNA for the CDR3 is TGTGCCAGCAGCTTAGAAAGGGCAGCCAATGAGCAGTTCTTC. This gives the protein CASSLERAANEQFF.

This chain connects TRBV24-1 to TRBJ2-3, with TRBD1 as a possible D gene (5 bases). Germline loops: CDR1 KGHDR, CDR2 SFDVKD. Trimming cost V 7 bases and J 3 bases, with 16 bases left between them. The CDR3 totals 15 residues. CDR3 nucleotide sequence: TGTGCCACCAGCAGAGAGCAGGGTATTACAGATACGCAGTATTTT. Its protein is CATSREQGITDTQYF.

This chain links TRBV19 with TRBJ1-2, with 9 bases matching TRBD1. Germline CDR1 LNHDA, CDR2 SQIVND (reference sequence). This CDR3 contains 16 residues. The trim removed 1 base at V and 5 bases at J, leaving 8 bases unmatched. In DNA, the CDR3 is TGTGCCAGTAGTATAGTTCCGGGACAGGGACTTTATGGCTACACCTTC. Amino acid sequence: CASSIVPGQGLYGYTF. Using reference TRBV19 and TRBJ1-2 for the parts outside the CDR3, the full variable domain is DGGITQSPKYLFRKEGQNVTLSCEQNLNHDAMYWYRQDPGQGLRLIYYSQIVNDFQKGDIAEGYSVSREKKESFPLTVTSAQKNPTAFYLCASSIVPGQGLYGYTFGSGTRLTVV.

The chain recombines TRBV6-2 or TRBV6-3 with TRBJ1-1, with 8 bases fitting TRBD1. CDR1 is MNHEY, CDR2 SVGEGT, per germline. The CDR3 spans 15 residues. V lost 6 bases to trimming and J lost 11 bases; unmatched junction nucleotides: 17. The DNA for the CDR3 is TGTGCCAGCAGCAACATCCAGGGGGCCTCCTCATCGGCTTTCTTT. Its translation: CASSNIQGASSSAFF.

The chain joins TRBV7-2 to TRBJ1-2; the D gene is possibly TRBD1 (5 bases). This CDR3 spans 13 amino acids. In germline, CDR1 is SGHTA, CDR2 FQGNSA. Trimming cost V 3 bases and J 3 bases, with 8 bases left between them. The chain's CDR3 is CASSFGGYYGYTF. CDR3 nucleotide sequence: TGTGCCAGCAGCTTTGGGGGTTACTATGGCTACACCTTC.

The chain joins TRBV18 to TRBJ2-1; 7 positions agree with TRBD1. V gave up 3 bases and J gave up 8 bases; unmatched junction bases: 4. CDR1 and CDR2 (germline): KGHSH, LQKENI. The CDR3 totals 13 residues. DNA for the CDR3: TGTGCCAGCTCACCGACAGGGTCGGATGAGCAGTTCTTC. Protein sequence: CASSPTGSDEQFF. Full variable domain (rest looked up from reference TRBV18 and TRBJ2-1): NAGVMQNPRHLVRRRGQEARLRCSPMKGHSHVYWYRQLPEEGLKFMVYLQKENIIDESGMPKERFSAEFPKEGPSILRIQQVVRGDSAAYFCASSPTGSDEQFFGPGTRLTVL.

V and J are TRBV7-9 and TRBJ1-4; D is unclear. Trimming took 5 bases from V and 0 from J, leaving 10 bases between them. The CDR3 consists of 15 residues. CDR1 and CDR2 (germline): SEHNR, FQNEAQ (reference sequence). The CDR3 DNA is TGTGCCAGCAGCCCCGGGGATGCAACTAATGAAAAACTGTTTTTT. The encoded protein is CASSPGDATNEKLFF.

V is TRBV7-9 and J is TRBJ2-2; D not certain. Germline V gene data show CDR1 as SEHNR and CDR2 as FQNEAQ (reference sequence). The CDR3 spans 13 residues. Trimming took 1 base from V and 6 from J, leaving 6 bases between them. The CDR3 loop is CASSLGIAGELFF. The CDR3 region has the DNA TGTGCCAGCAGCTTAGGCATAGCCGGGGAGCTGTTTTTT.

The genes are TRBV15 and TRBJ1-1, with 7 bases fitting TRBD1. The CDR3 loop spans 12 amino acids. Germline V gives CDR1 LNHNV, CDR2 YYDKDF (reference sequence). Trimming cost V 0 bases and J 11 bases; bases outside gene matches: 3. CDR3 sequence reads: CATSRDTGAAFF. In DNA form, the CDR3 reads TGTGCCACCAGCAGAGACACAGGGGCGGCTTTCTTT.

The CDR3 DNA sequence: TGTGCCAGCAGCCCCCAGTCGGGACAGGGGGTTATCGCCAAAAACATTCAGTACTTC. Translation: CASSPQSGQGVIAKNIQYF. The J gene is TRBJ2-4, the V gene TRBV3-1 (or the pseudogene TRBV3-2), with 11 nucleotides matching TRBD1. The CDR3 consists of 19 residues. CDR1 LGHDT and CDR2 YNNKEL come from the germline V gene (reference sequence). V trimming: 4 bases; J trimming: 1 base; junction bases outside the gene matches: 12.

The CDR3 DNA sequence: TGCGCCAGCAGTGAAAAGTCGTACATAGGCCCCGGGGAGCTGTTTTTT. It encodes CASSEKSYIGPGELFF. This rearrangement joins TRBV10-2 to TRBJ2-2; D is ambiguous. The germline V gene has CDR1 WSHSY and CDR2 SAAADI. V lost 3 bases, J lost 6 bases, and 17 bases lay in between. The CDR3 loop spans 16 amino acids.

V and J are TRBV20-1 and TRBJ1-2, with no clear D. CDR3 length: 15 amino acids. The V gene's germline CDR1 is DFQATT and CDR2 SNEGSKA (reference sequence). Trimming stripped 3 bases from V and 6 bases from J, with 20 bases between. The CDR3 bases are TGCAGTGCTAGTTCTGGGCCGATTCCCACCGATGGCTACACCTTC. This translates into CSASSGPIPTDGYTF.